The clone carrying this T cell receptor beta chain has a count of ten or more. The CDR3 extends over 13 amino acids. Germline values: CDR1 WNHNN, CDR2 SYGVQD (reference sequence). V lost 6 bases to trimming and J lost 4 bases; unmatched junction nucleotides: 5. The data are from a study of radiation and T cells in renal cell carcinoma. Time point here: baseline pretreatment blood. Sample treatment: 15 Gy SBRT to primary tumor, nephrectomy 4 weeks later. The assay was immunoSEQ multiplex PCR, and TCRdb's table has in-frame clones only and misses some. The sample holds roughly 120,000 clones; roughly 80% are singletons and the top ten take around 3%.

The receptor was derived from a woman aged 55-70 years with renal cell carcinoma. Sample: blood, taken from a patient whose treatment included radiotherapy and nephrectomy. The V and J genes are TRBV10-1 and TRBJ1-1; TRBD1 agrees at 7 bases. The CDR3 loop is CASRKTGRTEAFF. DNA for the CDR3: TGCGCCAGCAGGAAGACAGGGCGCACTGAAGCTTTCTTT.